This note documents a single TCR beta chain sequence. The specificity of this receptor is unknown. One base away there is no much larger clone; base qualities are not given. This specimen comes from a study of cytomegalovirus exposure and HLA in healthy donors (dated by TCRdb to about 2017). Regarding the complete study: An earlier analysis of around 600 of the donors reported more than 250 Gb of sequence data and about 100 million unique TCR beta sequences from 150 million to 200 million T cells. The number of donors typed differed by locus, with 629-630 for A, B, C, DRB1 and DQB1, around 560 for DQA1, 600 to 610 for DPA1, and 472 for DPB1. The study used immunosequencing to profile the T cell repertoires of about 670 subjects and linked those repertoires to cytomegalovirus serostatus. About 300 gigabases of sequencing data and 80 million or so unique TCR sequences were included in an early release covering over 600 HLA-typed donors. The later analysis used no new phenotypic data to find candidate immune exposures, relying instead on TCR beta sequences and their occurrence across donors. The study aimed to test whether signatures of past pathogen exposure could be identified by cataloging public T cell receptors. To decide whether each TCR beta V gene segment behaved as functional or pseudogenic, an earlier analysis of approximately 600 of the donors relied on high-throughput TCR beta sequencing. Every discovery cohort repertoire had been produced on one sequencing platform. HLA typing included class I and class II loci at four-digit resolution. Among some 400 genotyped donors of the cohort, an average of roughly 230,000 unique TCR beta nucleotide sequences was sequenced per donor, of which roughly 17% were non-productive. Besides the first cohort of some 670 subjects, a separate validation cohort made up of 90 to 150 different subjects was used. Roughly five DR-DQ haplotypes were treated as single units for association and clustering because of strong linkage in the cohort. Alongside the repertoire data, information on donor age, sex, ethnicity and CMV serostatus was compiled. To predict cytomegalovirus infection status, the study combined high-throughput TCR immunosequencing, statistical association of individual TCRs with disease status, and machine learning. Of the roughly 400 genotyped donors, approximately 80% fell in the genetic ancestry cluster associated with self-reported Caucasian donors. A later analysis re-analyzed previously published TCR beta repertoires from 666 donors and added high-resolution HLA genotyping to study TCR occurrence patterns. Genome-wide SNP genotypes for about three fifths of the 666 donors were used in a later genetic analysis, which treated that subset as a discovery cohort.

The CDR3, from cysteine to phenylalanine, totals 12 residues. Only the CDR3 DNA is retained, 36 bases long and in frame from the first base. Between the V and J ends, shortened by 11 bases and 0 bases respectively, the junction contains 10 bases. Via the germline V gene, CDR1 is ENHRY and CDR2 SYGVKD. The cohort comprised some 700 healthy bone marrow donors. Cohort members were all nominally healthy when sampled, although unrecorded immune exposures were likely present. CMV serostatus was recorded as positive for some 300 and negative for about 55% of the roughly 670 cohort members, whereas no CMV serostatus was recorded for the donor in question. A peripheral blood sample was provided by each donor, and peripheral blood mononuclear cells were used for TCR beta sequencing. Genomic DNA extraction from the blood cell samples was performed with the Qiagen DNeasy Blood Extraction Kit. Library prep was done by the immunoSEQ multiplex PCR assay. For the multiplex PCR, a mixture combining 60 forward primers for TCR Vbeta segments and 13 reverse primers for TCR Jbeta segments was used. Amplification of the CDR3 region of rearranged TCR beta genes was performed with a multiplex PCR assay on genomic DNA. Amplified TCR beta libraries were sequenced as 87-base-pair reads on the Illumina HiSeq System. For the original study's pipeline: Across the 670 or so repertoires, a later analysis counted some 80 million unique TCR beta chains, roughly 11 million of which were shared by at least two donors. A nearest-neighbor algorithm error-corrected the raw reads and collapsed the reads into unique sequences, merging closely related sequences to remove PCR and sequencing errors. CDR3 sequences were aligned to IMGT reference sequences to assign V, D and J gene segments. For a sequence to be retained, at least a six-nucleotide match to both a V gene segment and a J gene segment was required. Rearrangements were called productive when the CDR3 lacked stop codons and stayed in frame with V and J; all others were non-productive. Following IMGT convention, CDR3 was defined as the stretch from the second conserved V-encoded cysteine up to the conserved J-encoded phenylalanine. The earlier analysis of approximately 500 of the donors excluded sequences that lacked an unambiguous match to a single V gene segment. In an earlier analysis of a few hundred of the donors, V segments were called functional above 56.7% productive rearrangements and were called segregating when the between-donor standard deviation exceeded 5%. A statistical classification framework was built to diagnose cytomegalovirus status from the catalog of TCR beta chain sequences. V and J gene assignment, in a later analysis, came from comparing TCR nucleotide sequences with IMGT/GENE-DB human TR gene sequences. Using the TCRdist pipeline, a later analysis assigned CDR3 sequences along with most-parsimonious VDJ recombination scenarios. In a later analysis, every TCR beta chain was defined by the combination of its CDR3 amino acid sequence and its V-gene family, and reads without a unique V-gene family were dropped. As a way to deal with suspected cross-contamination and a sequencing artifact, a later analysis dropped roughly 620 nucleotide sequences that were highly shared and had low generation probability. For each public chain, a later analysis derived a clonal expansion index from normalized ranks of inferred template counts within each repertoire. A later analysis computed generation probabilities with a VDJ recombination model fitted to out-of-frame rearrangements, and checked the results against IGoR. Hypergeometric tests were used in a later analysis to score TCR-TCR, TCR-HLA and TCR-CMV co-occurrence, with a repertoire-size bias correction applied to the TCR pairs. A later analysis estimated false discovery rates by permuting HLA or CMV assignments 20 times. In a later analysis, co-occurring TCRs were grouped with DBSCAN, and TCRdist sequence similarity was added when clustering was performed within HLA-allele-positive subsets. Co-occurrence clustering excluded repertoires with fewer than 30,000 or more than 120,000 public chains, plus five with anomalous nucleotide sharing. In its TCRdb copy, this immuneACCESS table keeps in-frame sequences only and misses some clones. Where compared with another copy, unresolved V genes explain less than half of these, and the others have no known cause. The DNA gave D and trimming, while V, J and clone size come from that table. The sample table holds around 150,000 clones, of which about 68% were seen once. Around 1.6% of the sample comes from the top ten.

Study-wide conclusions, independent of this receptor: A few of the identified cytomegalovirus-associated TCR beta chains were confirmed in vitro to be specific for cytomegalovirus antigens. A further reported finding was that TCR beta sequences accurately predicted the HLA-A and HLA-B alleles for most subjects in the first cohort. CMV serostatus was the only immune exposure information available for the cohort. The classifier was reported to diagnose cytomegalovirus status with high specificity and sensitivity in both the original cohort and the validation cohort. The authors suggested that the approach could potentially be generalized to other disease states and immunological phenotypes. The cohort was sequenced for TCR beta chains only, and without alpha or paired-chain data the features that could be detected were limited. In a later analysis, TCR association rates were found to vary across HLA loci, with the most associated TCRs seen for DRB1 alleles and the fewest for HLA-C alleles. In an earlier analysis of 587 of the donors, most TCR beta V segments were observed in productive rearrangements about 87% or about 30% of the time, broadly matching IMGT annotations. Because some donors lacked HLA typing at each locus, the association tests relied only on the typed subset. Linkage disequilibrium might explain the correlated functional status among segregating V segments, but an unknown experimental factor could not be ruled out. When HLA alleles, especially DR and DQ, strongly co-occurred, TCR associations were difficult to assign to individual alleles. In a later genetic analysis, a missense DCLRE1C variant was associated with V-gene and J-gene trimming of TCR beta chains, and the association was replicated in an independent cohort. A later analysis associated about 16,000 TCR beta sequences with specific HLA alleles at a false discovery rate of 0.05. According to a later genetic analysis, donors in an Asian-associated ancestry cluster had fewer N-insertions in productive TCRs than the roughly 670-donor mean. Several of the top co-occurrence clusters appeared to be linked to parvovirus B19, influenza, CMV and Epstein-Barr virus, according to a later analysis. Because counts were too low, more than 15 rarely observed V segments, including chromosome 9 orphons, were excluded from the earlier analysis of about 500 of the donors. The presence/absence analyses assumed that sequencing depth was roughly uniform across donors, and that assumption may not be true. A later analysis found that HLA-associated TCR beta chains were more clonally expanded and had lower generation probabilities than equally common non-associated chains. Most CMV-associated TCR beta chains appeared to be HLA-restricted in a later analysis, and the HLA associations seemed to be driven largely by CMV exposure. Because the 87-base-pair reads could not distinguish some IMGT-functional V segments, including TRBV6-2 and TRBV6-3, those segments were excluded. In the study, approximately 150 TCR beta chains were listed as associated with cytomegalovirus. Most TCR sequences were observed very rarely across donors, whereas some public TCRs were present in many individuals. A group of highly shared sequence variants was considered likely to be a technical artifact of the sequencing pipeline.

Sequenced sample: PBMCs. This receptor chain uses TRBV10-3 and TRBJ1-1, with TRBD1 as a weak D call on 5 bases. The clonotype was recovered from a human donor in good health. The nucleotide sequence is given as TGTGCCGCTCAGGGCATGAACACTGAAGCTTTCTTT. It encodes CAAQGMNTEAFF.